The 18 T cell receptor beta chains listed next were all sequenced from one sample in a study of PD-1 blockade in classical Hodgkin lymphoma. Measured with immunoSEQ multiplex PCR; TCRdb has only the in-frame clones, and not every one. The table includes 100,000 or so clones, more than 85% detected once. Time point given: cycle 4 day 1 (C4D1), after 5 to 7 weeks of nivolumab. Exposure to brentuximab vedotin varied, and each patient had relapsed following autologous stem cell transplantation. Sequenced material: peripheral blood mononuclear cells (PBMCs), taken before the fourth cycle of nivolumab. All receptors come from a human donor with classical Hodgkin lymphoma.

CDR3 sequence reads: CASSPGGDSNQPQHF. CDR3 in DNA: TGTGCCAGCAGCCCGGGGGGAGATAGCAATCAGCCCCAGCATTTT. The chain carries TRBV5-5 and TRBJ1-5; a weak D match, TRBD1 (5 bases). CDR1 is SGHKS, CDR2 YYEKEE, per germline (reference sequence). V was trimmed by 4 bases and J by 0 bases, leaving 11 bases between them. The CDR3 has 15 amino acids.

The genes are TRBV2 and TRBJ1-2; no firm D call. The CDR3 has 15 residues. The ends were cut back, 2 bases at V and 7 bases at J, with 17 bases in the middle. Germline V gene data show CDR1 as SNHLY and CDR2 as FYNNEI. The CDR3 nucleotides are TGTGCCAGCAGTGAAAGTCCCCAAGAGGGAGTTGGCTACACCTTC. Its protein product is CASSESPQEGVGYTF.

This rearrangement joins TRBV7-6 to TRBJ2-5; D is unresolved. There are 15 residues in the CDR3. The germline V gene has CDR1 SGHVS and CDR2 FNYEAQ. Trimming removed 5 bases from V and 5 bases from J, with 18 bases in between. The CDR3 region is CASSHNSGAQETQYF. Here the CDR3 DNA reads TGTGCCAGCAGCCACAACTCGGGTGCCCAGGAGACCCAGTACTTC.

The V gene is TRBV18, the J gene TRBJ2-7; 8 bases map to TRBD1. With 5 bases clipped from V and 7 bases from J, the junction kept 7 bases outside the gene matches. The CDR3 contains 13 residues. Germline CDR1 reads KGHSH; CDR2 reads LQKENI. The CDR3 reads CASSSQGATEQYF. As DNA, the CDR3 is TGTGCCAGCTCAAGTCAGGGGGCGACTGAGCAGTACTTC.

The chain uses TRBV5-6 and TRBJ2-3, with D maybe TRBD2 (5 bases). The CDR3 loop spans 14 amino acids. Germline V lookup: CDR1 SGHDT, CDR2 YYEEEE. The V end was cut by 0 bases, the J end by 5 bases, with 10 bases between. The CDR3 sequence: CASSLGGLGDTQYF. The CDR3 DNA is TGTGCCAGCAGCTTGGGAGGGCTGGGAGATACGCAGTATTTT.

The CDR3 DNA reads TGTGCCAGCAGTGCGCTCGTGGGGAGCAATCAGCCCCAGCATTTT. This sequence encodes CASSALVGSNQPQHF. The genes are TRBV27 and TRBJ1-5, with D unresolved. CDR1 is MNHEY, CDR2 SMNVEV, per germline (reference sequence). The CDR3 has 15 residues. V was pared by 5 bases and J by 1 base, with 12 bases between.

The V and J genes are TRBV6-6 and TRBJ1-6; tentatively, D is TRBD1 (5 bases). Germline CDR1 is MNHNY and CDR2 is SVGAGI (reference sequence). The CDR3 length is 13 residues. V shed 6 bases and J shed 15 bases, with 18 bases lying between them. The CDR3 loop is CASSFSTTGDLHF. The CDR3 DNA sequence: TGTGCCAGCAGCTTCTCGACCACAGGAGACCTCCACTTT.

The chain recombines TRBV19 with TRBJ1-2, with 7 bases aligning to TRBD1. The CDR3 contains 16 residues. Germline lookup yields CDR1 LNHDA and CDR2 SQIVND (reference sequence). Unmatched junction bases numbered 14, after V lost 4 bases and J lost 6 bases. CDR3 amino acids: CASSKRETGYTDGYTF. The CDR3 DNA follows: TGTGCCAGTAGTAAAAGGGAGACAGGGTATACAGATGGCTACACCTTC.

The chain has TRBV7-9 and TRBJ1-3, with D maybe TRBD1 (6 bases). CDR3 size: 14 residues. The V gene lost 4 bases and the J gene lost 4 bases, with 11 bases spanning the gap. CDR1 and CDR2 (germline): SEHNR, FQNEAQ (reference sequence). CDR3 sequence (DNA): TGTGCCAGCAGCTCAGGGGTTTACGGAAACACCATATATTTT. It codes for CASSSGVYGNTIYF.

The chain uses TRBV7-9 and TRBJ2-1; possibly TRBD1 for D (6 bases). Looked up from germline, CDR1 is SEHNR and CDR2 is FQNEAQ (reference sequence). This CDR3 is 17 amino acids long. The germline V and J ends were trimmed by 3 bases and 2 bases, with 17 bases remaining between them. CDR3 coding DNA: TGTGCCAGCAGCTTGATTGACCGCCAGGGGACCTACAATGAGCAGTTCTTC. This encodes CASSLIDRQGTYNEQFF.

The chain employs TRBV6-5 and TRBJ2-7; no definite D call. Germline CDR1 reads MNHEY; CDR2 reads SVGAGI. The CDR3 runs 12 residues. Trimming pared 6 bases from V and 5 bases from J, leaving 11 bases between. The CDR3 nucleotides are TGTGCCAGCAGGCACCGGTACGACGAGCAGTACTTC. It codes for CASRHRYDEQYF.

The chain uses TRBV28 and TRBJ1-5; D not resolved. Germline loops: CDR1 MDHEN, CDR2 SYDVKM. V was trimmed by 11 bases and J by 4 bases, leaving 18 bases between them. The CDR3 covers 14 residues. The CDR3 reads CAGELIIRNQPQHF. The CDR3 bases are TGTGCCGGGGAATTAATTATCAGGAATCAGCCCCAGCATTTT.

The gene calls are TRBV10-3 and TRBJ1-5, with D perhaps matching TRBD1 (5 bases). V was pared by 8 bases and J by 5 bases, with 13 bases between. CDR3 size: 13 residues. Germline CDR1 is ENHRY and CDR2 is SYGVKD. CDR3 protein: CAIGARGDQPQHF. CDR3 DNA: TGTGCCATCGGGGCCCGGGGCGATCAGCCCCAGCATTTT.

V is TRBV5-4 and J is TRBJ2-1; 8 nucleotides line up with TRBD2. The CDR3 is 15 residues long. With V trimmed by 1 base and J by 6 bases, 6 bases remained unmatched. Germline CDR1 and CDR2: SGHNT and YYREEE (reference sequence). CDR3 in amino acids: CASSLWLAGGNEQFF. CDR3 coding DNA: TGTGCCAGCAGCTTGTGGCTAGCGGGTGGCAATGAGCAGTTCTTC.

CDR3 residues: CASSSWTGGDYEQYF. CDR3 nucleotides: TGTGCCAGCAGTTCTTGGACAGGGGGAGACTACGAGCAGTACTTC. The J gene is TRBJ2-7, the V gene TRBV28, with TRBD1 matching 10 bases. Trimming removed 4 bases from V and 3 bases from J; junction bases left unmatched: 6. Germline values: CDR1 MDHEN, CDR2 SYDVKM. This CDR3 spans 15 amino acids.

This chain uses TRBV28 with TRBJ1-5, with D possibly matching TRBD1 (5 bases). V lost 8 bases and J 4 bases, leaving 9 bases between the germline ends. In germline, CDR1 is MDHEN, CDR2 SYDVKM. The CDR3 is 12 amino acids. The CDR3 bases are TGTGCCAGCGGGGGGGGGAATCAGCCCCAGCATTTT. Its protein product is CASGGGNQPQHF.

CDR3: CASSQGQGGAPETQYF. The CDR3 coding sequence is TGCGCCAGCAGCCAAGGACAGGGGGGCGCCCCAGAGACCCAGTACTTC. The V and J genes are TRBV4-1 and TRBJ2-5, with TRBD1 matching 9 bases. Per germline, CDR1 MGHRA and CDR2 YSYEKL. This CDR3 spans 16 amino acids. V shed 1 base and J 4 bases; nucleotides not matched to a gene: 7.

This clone was counted once. V gene TRBV4-1 combines with J gene TRBJ2-5, with D hard to call. V was clipped by 3 bases and J by 7 bases, with 12 bases between them. This CDR3 has 13 residues. CDR1 MGHRA and CDR2 YSYEKL come from the germline V gene. CDR3 DNA: TGCGCCAGCAGCCAGCCGTCGTTAGGGACCCAGTACTTC. The encoded protein is CASSQPSLGTQYF.